This T cell receptor beta chain was sequenced for a study of CD8 T cells in ankylosing spondylitis (dated by TCRdb to 2016 to 2017). About the study as a whole: The study set out to find disease-linked TCR variants by profiling T cell receptor beta repertoires in ankylosing spondylitis patients and healthy donors. The full study cohort was made up of under 30 ankylosing spondylitis patients and about a hundred healthy donors. Peripheral blood was sampled, and synovial fluid was also collected from ankylosing spondylitis patients. What the authors observed across the whole study: Significant enrichment of the disease-linked clones was reported in matched synovial fluid samples from ankylosing spondylitis patients. A TCR beta motif made up of several highly homologous amino acid variants appeared to be characteristic of blood from ankylosing spondylitis patients. The disease-linked clones had a CD8+ phenotype and were found at relatively low frequencies in peripheral blood. Some motif variants had previously been reported in the synovial fluid and blood of reactive arthritis patients, which suggests shared mechanisms of disease initiation.

Regarding this clonotype: What this receptor recognizes is not known. One base away there is no much larger clone; base qualities are not given.

This sample was sequenced with an Illumina HiSeq 2500. Quantitative 5'-RACE with molecular barcodes was used to prepare TCR beta libraries. The study's processing was this. A new computational method, built on a probabilistic model of VDJ rearrangement, was used to identify disease-linked TCR variants. The public reads were run again by TCRdb, first through fastp at Q25 and then through MiXCR, and only productive beta chains were kept. A single entry per CDR3 protein holds the most common genes and DNA from its merged rows. These V and J calls rely on TCRdb rather than the paper's analysis. Across this sample there are 150,000 to 200,000 distinct CDR3 sequences, with 25% to 35% seen only once. The ten largest clones represent 6% of the sample. V is pared back by 6 bases and J by 3 bases, with 14 bases lying between the germline termini. Inclusive of the bounding cysteine and phenylalanine, the CDR3 is 15 residues long. Only the CDR3 part of the read is kept: 45 bases, read in frame from the first base.

Synovial fluid samples were matched to blood samples from the same ankylosing spondylitis patients. This sequence uses TRBV12-3 or TRBV12-4 and TRBJ2-2; TRBD1 is perhaps the D gene, given 5 matching bases. This TCR derives from a male donor with ankylosing spondylitis. The sample consisted of synovial fluid, either unsorted or a sorted T cell fraction (not recorded which). At the DNA level, the sequence is TGTGCCAGCAGACAAGGGGCAGGGTACACCGGGGAGCTGTTTTTT. It is translated as CASRQGAGYTGELFF.